The clone carrying this TCR beta chain was counted between two and nine times. The CDR3 spans 15 residues. Germline V CDR1 and CDR2: MNHNY, SVGAGI (reference sequence). V shed 8 bases and J shed 2 bases, with 17 bases lying between them. In TCRdb, the RT-PCR reads were re-called with MiXCR into one record per CDR3 protein. The sample holds about 680,000 distinct CDR3 sequences, approximately 15% seen once. The chain links TRBV6-6 to TRBJ2-3; D might be TRBD2 (5 bases). Source material: memory CD4+ T cells from blood. The source of this sequence is a female donor in good health, serving as a healthy control. The CDR3 nucleotides read TGTGCCAGCTCGAGAGGGAACCCTAACACAGATACGCAGTATTTT. Its protein product is CASSRGNPNTDTQYF.